This T cell receptor beta chain emerged from a study of T cell repertoires in cytomegalovirus infection. As concerns this clonotype: Its target is unknown.

TCRdb passed the reads through MiXCR, listing each CDR3 protein once. Of under 300,000 distinct CDR3 sequences listed, 20% to 25% were seen once; the top ten hold roughly a fifth. The CDR3 has 14 amino acids. The germline V gene encodes CDR1 MNHEY and CDR2 SVGAGI. Trimming shortened V by 3 bases and J by 4 bases, and 12 bases separated the two germline ends. The receptor's source is a human donor in good health (CMV status not recorded). Some clones in this sample may be carry-over from other donors' samples. The V and J genes are TRBV6-5 and TRBJ1-2; tentative D call: TRBD1 (6 bases). Sequencing was performed on cultured PBMCs, taken from culture after CMV antigen stimulation. The CDR3 loop reads CASSYGQHIYGYTF. The CDR3 region has the DNA TGTGCCAGCAGTTATGGACAGCACATCTATGGCTACACCTTC.